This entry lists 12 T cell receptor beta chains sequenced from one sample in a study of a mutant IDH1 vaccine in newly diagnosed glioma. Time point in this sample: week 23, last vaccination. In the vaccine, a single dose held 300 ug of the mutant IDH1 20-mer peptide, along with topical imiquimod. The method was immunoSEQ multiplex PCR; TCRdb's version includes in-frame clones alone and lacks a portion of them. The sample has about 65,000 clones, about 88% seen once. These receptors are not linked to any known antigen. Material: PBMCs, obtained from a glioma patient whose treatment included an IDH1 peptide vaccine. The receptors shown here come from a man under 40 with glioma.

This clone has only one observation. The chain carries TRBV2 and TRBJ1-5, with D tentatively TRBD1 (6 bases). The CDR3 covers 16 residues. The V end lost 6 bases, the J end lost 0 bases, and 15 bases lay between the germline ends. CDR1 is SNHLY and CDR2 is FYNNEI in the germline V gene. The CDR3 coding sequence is TGTGCCAGCAGCACAATGGACAGTACTAGCAATCAGCCCCAGCATTTT. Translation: CASSTMDSTSNQPQHF.

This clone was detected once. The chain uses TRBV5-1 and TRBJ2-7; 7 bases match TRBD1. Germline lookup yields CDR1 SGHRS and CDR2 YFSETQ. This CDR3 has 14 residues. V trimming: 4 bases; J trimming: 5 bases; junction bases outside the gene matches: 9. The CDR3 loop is CASSRTTGSNEQYF. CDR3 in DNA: TGCGCCAGCAGCCGTACGACAGGGTCGAACGAGCAGTACTTC. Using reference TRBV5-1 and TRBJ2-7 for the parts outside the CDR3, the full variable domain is KAGVTQTPRYLIKTRGQQVTLSCSPISGHRSVSWYQQTPGQGLQFLFEYFSETQRNKGNFPGRFSGRQFSNSRSEMNVSTLELGDSALYLCASSRTTGSNEQYFGPGTRLTVT.

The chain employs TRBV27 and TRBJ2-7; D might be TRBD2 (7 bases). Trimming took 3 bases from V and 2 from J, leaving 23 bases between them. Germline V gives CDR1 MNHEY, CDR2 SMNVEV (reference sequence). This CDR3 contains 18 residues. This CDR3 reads CASSFQRPAGAITYEQYF. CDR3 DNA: TGTGCCAGCAGTTTCCAGAGGCCCGCGGGGGCGATTACCTACGAGCAGTACTTC.

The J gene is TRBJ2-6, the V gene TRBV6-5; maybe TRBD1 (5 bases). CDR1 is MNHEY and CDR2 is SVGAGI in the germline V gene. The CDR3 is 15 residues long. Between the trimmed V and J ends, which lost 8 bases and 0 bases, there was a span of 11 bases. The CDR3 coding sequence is TGTGCCAGCGGAACAGGTTACTCTGGGGCCAACGTCCTGACTTTC. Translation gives CASGTGYSGANVLTF.

As DNA, the CDR3 is TGCAGTGGACAGACGGTACTAGAAGCTTTCTTT. Amino acids: CSGQTVLEAFF. V is TRBV29-1 and J is TRBJ1-1; TRBD1 is a possible D gene (6 bases). Germline V gives CDR1 SQVTM, CDR2 ANQGSEA. The length of the CDR3 is 11 residues.

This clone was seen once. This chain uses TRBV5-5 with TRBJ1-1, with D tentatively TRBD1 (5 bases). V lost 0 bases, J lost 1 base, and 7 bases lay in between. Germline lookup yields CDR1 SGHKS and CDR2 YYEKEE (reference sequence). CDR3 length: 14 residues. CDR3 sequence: CASSLAGGNTEAFF. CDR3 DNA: TGTGCCAGCAGCTTGGCCGGGGGGAACACTGAAGCTTTCTTT.

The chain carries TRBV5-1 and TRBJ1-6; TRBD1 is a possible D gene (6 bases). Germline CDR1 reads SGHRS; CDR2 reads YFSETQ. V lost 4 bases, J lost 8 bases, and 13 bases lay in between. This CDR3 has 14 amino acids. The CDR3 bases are TGCGCCAGCAGCCGCTCGGGGGGCGATTCACCCCTCCACTTT. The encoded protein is CASSRSGGDSPLHF.

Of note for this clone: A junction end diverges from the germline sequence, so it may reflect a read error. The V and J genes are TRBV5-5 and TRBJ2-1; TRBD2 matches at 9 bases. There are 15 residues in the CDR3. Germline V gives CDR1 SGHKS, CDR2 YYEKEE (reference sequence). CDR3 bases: TGTGCCAGCAGCTTCCAGCGGGGGGTAGGTAAGACTCTAGTCTTC. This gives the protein CASSFQRGVGKTLVF.

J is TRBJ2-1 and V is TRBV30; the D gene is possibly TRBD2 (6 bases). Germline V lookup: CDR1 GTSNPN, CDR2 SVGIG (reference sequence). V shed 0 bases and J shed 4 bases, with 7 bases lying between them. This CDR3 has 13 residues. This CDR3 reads CAWSVREYNEQFF. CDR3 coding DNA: TGTGCCTGGAGTGTACGGGAGTACAATGAGCAGTTCTTC. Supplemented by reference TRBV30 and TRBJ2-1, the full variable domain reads SQTIHQWPATLVQPVGSPLSLECTVEGTSNPNLYWYRQAAGRGLQLLFYSVGIGQISSEVPQNLSASRPQDRQFILSSKKLLLSDSGFYLCAWSVREYNEQFFGPGTRLTVL.

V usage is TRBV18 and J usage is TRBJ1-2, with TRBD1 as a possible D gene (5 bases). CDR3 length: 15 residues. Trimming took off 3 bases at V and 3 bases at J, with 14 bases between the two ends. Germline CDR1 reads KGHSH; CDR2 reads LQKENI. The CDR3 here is CASSPTGGPDYGYTF. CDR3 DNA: TGTGCCAGCTCACCTACAGGTGGGCCAGACTATGGCTACACCTTC.

DNA for the CDR3: TGTGCCAGTAGTTCACACAGGGGGCGGCAGTACTTC. This sequence encodes CASSSHRGRQYF. This chain joins TRBV19 and TRBJ2-7; TRBD1 agrees at 9 bases. Germline V gene lookup returns CDR1 LNHDA and CDR2 SQIVND (reference sequence). The CDR3 contains 12 residues. V gave up 5 bases and J gave up 9 bases; unmatched junction bases: 5.

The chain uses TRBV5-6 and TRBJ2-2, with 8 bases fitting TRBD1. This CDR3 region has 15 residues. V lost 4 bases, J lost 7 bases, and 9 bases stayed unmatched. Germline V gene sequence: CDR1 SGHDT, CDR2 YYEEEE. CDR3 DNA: TGTGCCAGCAGCCGCCAGGGGGCTGGGAACGGGGAGCTGTTTTTT. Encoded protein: CASSRQGAGNGELFF.